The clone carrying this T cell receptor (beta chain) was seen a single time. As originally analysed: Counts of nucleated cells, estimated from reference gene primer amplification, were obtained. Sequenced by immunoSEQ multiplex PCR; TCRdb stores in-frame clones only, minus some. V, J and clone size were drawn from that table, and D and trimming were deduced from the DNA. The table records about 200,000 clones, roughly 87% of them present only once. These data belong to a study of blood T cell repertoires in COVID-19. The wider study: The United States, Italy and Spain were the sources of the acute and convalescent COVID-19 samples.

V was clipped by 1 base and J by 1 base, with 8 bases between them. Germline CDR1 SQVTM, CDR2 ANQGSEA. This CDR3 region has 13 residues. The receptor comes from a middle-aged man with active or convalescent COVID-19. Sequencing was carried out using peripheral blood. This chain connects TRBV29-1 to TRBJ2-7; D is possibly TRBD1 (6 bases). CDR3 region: CSVEGDTSYEQYF. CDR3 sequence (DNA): TGCAGCGTTGAAGGGGACACGTCCTACGAGCAGTACTTC.